These 10 T cell receptor beta chains share one sample of origin, sequenced in a study of identical twins. TCRdb recomputed calls from the 5' RACE reads with MiXCR, one row per CDR3 protein. The profile shows around 240,000 distinct CDR3 sequences, about 10% of them singletons. The sequencing sample was made of memory T cells sorted from blood. These receptors came from a man aged 50 to 59 in good health.

This clonotype was counted a few times. This sequence joins TRBV6-2 or TRBV6-3 and TRBJ2-1; possible D gene TRBD1, 6 bases. CDR1 is MNHEY, CDR2 SVGEGT, per germline. The V and J ends lost 4 bases and 6 bases respectively, with 16 bases between them. The CDR3 runs to 15 residues. The CDR3 protein is CASSFDPTGFNEQFF. The CDR3 region has the DNA TGTGCCAGCAGTTTTGACCCAACAGGGTTCAATGAGCAGTTCTTC.

The gene calls are TRBV7-9 and TRBJ2-5; TRBD1 aligns across 8 bases. The CDR3 contains 16 residues. Germline V gene lookup returns CDR1 SEHNR and CDR2 FQNEAQ (reference sequence). Trimming took 1 base from V and 1 from J; bases not matched to a gene: 5. CDR3 in amino acids: CASSLGQGSFQETQYF. The CDR3 DNA is TGTGCCAGCAGCTTAGGACAGGGGTCCTTCCAAGAGACCCAGTACTTC.

This clonotype appeared many times. This chain uses TRBV24-1 with TRBJ2-5; 8 bases map to TRBD1. The CDR3 loop spans 15 amino acids. Looked up from germline, CDR1 is KGHDR and CDR2 is SFDVKD. V shed 3 bases and J 2 bases; nucleotides not matched to a gene: 4. The CDR3 DNA reads as TGTGCCACCAGTGATGGACAGGGTTATCAAGAGACCCAGTACTTC. Its protein product is CATSDGQGYQETQYF.

This clonotype was recorded many times. For the CDR3, the DNA is TGTGCCAGCAGCCGAGGGGGACAGGGCTACAATGAGCAGTTCTTC. As protein: CASSRGGQGYNEQFF. The rearrangement uses TRBV7-9 and TRBJ2-1, with TRBD1 matching 9 bases. The germline V gene has CDR1 SEHNR and CDR2 FQNEAQ (reference sequence). Trimming at V came to 5 bases and at J to 3 bases, leaving 5 bases not matched to a gene. The CDR3 is 15 amino acids.

This clonotype was observed at least ten times. The rearrangement uses TRBV7-9 and TRBJ1-4; D might be TRBD1 (5 bases). CDR1 is SEHNR, CDR2 FQNEAQ, per germline (reference sequence). Deletions cut 4 bases from V and 6 bases from J, with 18 bases between. The CDR3 is made up of 16 amino acids. CDR3 in DNA: TGTGCCAGCAGCTACCCCGATGGGGGTGGGGATGAAAAACTGTTTTTT. It translates to CASSYPDGGGDEKLFF.

This chain uses TRBV5-5 with TRBJ2-2; D might be TRBD2 (5 bases). Germline-derived CDR1 and CDR2 are SGHKS and YYEKEE (reference sequence). Trimming pared 0 bases from V and 4 bases from J, leaving 13 bases between. This CDR3 has 16 amino acids. CDR3 sequence (DNA): TGTGCCAGCAGCTTGGATCGACAACGGGGCACCGGGGAGCTGTTTTTT. Protein product: CASSLDRQRGTGELFF.

This clonotype showed up many times. This rearrangement joins TRBV7-2 to TRBJ2-2, with D uncertain. Germline V gives CDR1 SGHTA, CDR2 FQGNSA. The length of the CDR3 is 14 residues. V lost 0 bases, J lost 4 bases, and 6 bases lay in between. The CDR3 coding sequence is TGTGCCAGCAGCTTAGCGTACCTCACCGGGGAGCTGTTTTTT. As protein: CASSLAYLTGELFF.

This clonotype has a handful of counts. The chain carries TRBV20-1 and TRBJ1-1; D might be TRBD1 (5 bases). The length of the CDR3 is 12 residues. The V gene's germline CDR1 is DFQATT and CDR2 SNEGSKA (reference sequence). The V gene lost 0 bases and the J gene lost 11 bases, with 13 bases spanning the gap. This CDR3 is CSARDASRGAFF. CDR3 nucleotides: TGCAGTGCTAGAGATGCGTCGCGGGGGGCTTTCTTT.

This clonotype was seen a handful of times. J is TRBJ1-1 and V is TRBV5-1, with 8 bases aligning to TRBD1. CDR1 SGHRS and CDR2 YFSETQ come from the germline V gene. V was pared by 1 base and J by 5 bases, with 7 bases of the junction left unmatched. The CDR3 is 15 residues long. In DNA, the CDR3 is TGCGCCAGCAGCTTGTACGGACAGGGAGGTACTGAAGCTTTCTTT. This sequence encodes CASSLYGQGGTEAFF.

The V and J genes are TRBV9 and TRBJ2-1; no clear D. In germline, CDR1 is SGDLS, CDR2 YYNGEE. Trimming left V 0 bases short and J 0 bases short, with 10 bases between. The CDR3 loop spans 16 amino acids. The CDR3 is CASSVALSSSYNEQFF. CDR3 nucleotides: TGTGCCAGCAGCGTAGCACTCTCGAGCTCCTACAATGAGCAGTTCTTC. The whole variable domain, filled in from reference TRBV9 and TRBJ2-1, reads DSGVTQTPKHLITATGQRVTLRCSPRSGDLSVYWYQQSLDQGLQFLIQYYNGEERAKGNILERFSAQQFPDLHSELNLSSLELGDSALYFCASSVALSSSYNEQFFGPGTRLTVL.